This T cell receptor (beta chain) was sequenced in a study of blood T cell repertoires in COVID-19. For the study at large: COVID-19 samples collected from the United States, Italy and Spain covered acute and convalescent phases.

The V gene end was trimmed by 4 bases and the J gene end by 8 bases; junction bases not matched to a gene: 6. This CDR3 is built from 13 residues. CDR1 is LGHDT and CDR2 is YNNKEL in the germline V gene (reference sequence). This clone was picked up a small number of times. Authors' processing steps: Reference gene primer amplification gave nucleated cell count estimates. Using immunoSEQ multiplex PCR, the repertoire was profiled, and TCRdb retains in-frame clones only, with some absent. For V, J and clone size, that table is used; D and trimming come from the DNA. The repertoire holds roughly 150,000 clones, with about four fifths as singletons.

Input material: peripheral blood. This sequence joins TRBV3-1 (or the pseudogene TRBV3-2) and TRBJ1-2; 8 nucleotides align to TRBD1. The clonotype was recovered from a woman aged 80 or over with acute or convalescent COVID-19. CDR3 amino acids: CASSRGQGVGYTF. CDR3 bases: TGTGCCAGCAGCCGTGGACAGGGCGTAGGCTACACCTTC.